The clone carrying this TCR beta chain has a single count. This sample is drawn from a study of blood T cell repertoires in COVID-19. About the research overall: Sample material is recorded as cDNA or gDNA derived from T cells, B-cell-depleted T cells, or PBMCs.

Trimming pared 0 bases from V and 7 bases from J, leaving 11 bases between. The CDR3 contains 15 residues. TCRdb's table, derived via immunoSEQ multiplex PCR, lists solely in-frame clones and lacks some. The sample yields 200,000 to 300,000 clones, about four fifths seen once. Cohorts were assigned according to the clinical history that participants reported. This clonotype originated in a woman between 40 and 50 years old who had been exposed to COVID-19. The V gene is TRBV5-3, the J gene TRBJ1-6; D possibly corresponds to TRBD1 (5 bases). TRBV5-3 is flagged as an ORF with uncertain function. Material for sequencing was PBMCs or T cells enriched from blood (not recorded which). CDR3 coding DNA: TGTGCCAGAAGCTTGGCCCAATGGGGCAATTCACCCCTCCACTTT. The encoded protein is CARSLAQWGNSPLHF.